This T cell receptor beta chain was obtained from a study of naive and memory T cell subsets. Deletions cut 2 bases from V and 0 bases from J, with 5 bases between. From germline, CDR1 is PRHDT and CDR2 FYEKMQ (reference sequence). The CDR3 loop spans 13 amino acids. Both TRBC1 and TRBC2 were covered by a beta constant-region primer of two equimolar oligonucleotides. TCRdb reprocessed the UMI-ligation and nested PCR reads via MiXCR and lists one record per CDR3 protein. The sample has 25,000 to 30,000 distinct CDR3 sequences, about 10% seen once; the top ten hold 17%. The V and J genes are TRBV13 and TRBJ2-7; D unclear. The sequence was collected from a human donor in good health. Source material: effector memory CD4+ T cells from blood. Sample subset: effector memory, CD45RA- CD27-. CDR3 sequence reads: CASSLYSSYEQYF. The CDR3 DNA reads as TGTGCCAGCAGCTTATACAGCTCCTACGAGCAGTACTTC.